This TCR beta chain derives from a study of regulatory T cells in long-lasting Graves disease. This clonotype was counted only a few times. Combining iRepertoire HTBI primers with Arm-PCR of CDR3 regions, the authors built TCR beta libraries. TCRdb called the multiplex PCR reads again in MiXCR, with one record for every CDR3 protein. Of about 460,000 distinct CDR3 sequences in the sample, less than 15% were seen once. V gave up 5 bases and J gave up 4 bases; unmatched junction bases: 6. Germline lookup yields CDR1 MNHEY and CDR2 SVGEGT. The CDR3 is made up of 14 amino acids. The sample's time point: newly diagnosed GD, antithyroid drugs for less than 3 months. The TCR library used RNA extracted from PBMCs. This sample also belongs to another study, concerning T cells in Graves' hyperthyroidism and ophthalmopathy.

Sequencing used peripheral blood mononuclear cells (PBMCs), obtained at new diagnosis, from a patient treated with antithyroid drugs. The clonotype originates from a woman between 50 and 59 years old with Graves disease. V is TRBV6-2 or TRBV6-3 and J is TRBJ2-7; 9 positions match TRBD2. CDR3 loop: CASSTIAGVYEQYF. The CDR3, as DNA: TGTGCCAGCAGTACGATAGCGGGAGTTTACGAGCAGTACTTC.